This TCR beta chain appears in the sequencing data of a study of cytomegalovirus exposure and HLA in healthy donors. The overall study: The use of the same platform for the 130 or so validation repertoires and the 550 to 850 first-cohort repertoires was reported by a later analysis. Study-level findings and limits: That first-cohort TCR clusters tended to co-occur in the 90 to 150 validation repertoires was found in a later analysis.

Sequenced by immunoSEQ multiplex PCR; TCRdb stores in-frame clones only, minus some. Of more than 65,000 clones listed, roughly 96% are singletons. With regard to this clone: The antigen remains unidentified.

V trimming: 5 bases; J trimming: 5 bases; junction bases outside the gene matches: 13. This CDR3 has 17 residues. Germline CDR1 and CDR2: SGHVS and FNYEAQ. The chain carries TRBV7-6 and TRBJ2-7, with TRBD2 identical over 12 bases. The sample taken for sequencing was PBMCs. The clonotype originates from a young woman in good health and CMV-seronegative. The CDR3 bases are TGTGCCAGCAGCGTCACCGCGACTAGCGGGAGCCCCAACGAGCAGTACTTC. This gives the protein CASSVTATSGSPNEQYF.